One and the same sample provided the 13 T cell receptor beta chains below, sequenced in a study of blood T cell repertoires in COVID-19. The data were produced by immunoSEQ multiplex PCR, yet TCRdb's version contains in-frame clones alone and is incomplete. The sample lists over 350,000 clones; 88% were seen once. The sample taken for sequencing was PBMCs or T cells enriched from blood (not recorded which). Source of these receptors: a woman under 30 who had recovered from COVID-19.

This clone occurred once. In the same sample, other DNA sequences code for this CDR3. The chain recombines TRBV6-5 with TRBJ2-3, with D perhaps matching TRBD2 (6 bases). Between the trimmed V and J ends, which lost 3 bases and 1 base, there was a span of 11 bases. The CDR3 is 15 amino acids. CDR1 MNHEY and CDR2 SVGAGI come from the germline V gene. This CDR3 is CASSYSPGGTDTQYF. The CDR3, as DNA: TGTGCCAGCAGTTATTCCCCGGGAGGCACAGATACGCAGTATTTT.

The CDR3 nucleotides are TGTGCCTGGAGTACTGGACAGGGGGCGAAGCCCCAGCATTTT. Amino acid sequence: CAWSTGQGAKPQHF. The gene calls are TRBV30 and TRBJ1-5; 11 nucleotides line up with TRBD1. V shed 2 bases, J shed 8 bases, and the junction held 5 bases outside the gene matches. This CDR3 is 14 amino acids long. The germline V gene encodes CDR1 GTSNPN and CDR2 SVGIG (reference sequence).

This chain connects TRBV19 to TRBJ2-1; the D gene is possibly TRBD2 (7 bases). There are 14 residues in the CDR3. Germline assignment: CDR1 LNHDA and CDR2 SQIVND (reference sequence). Between the trimmed V and J ends, which lost 6 bases and 7 bases, there was a span of 16 bases. The CDR3 reads CASRSGGAGNEQFF. Here the CDR3 DNA reads TGTGCCAGTAGATCGGGGGGCGCCGGGAATGAGCAGTTCTTC.

This chain uses TRBV3-1 (or the pseudogene TRBV3-2) with TRBJ2-7; TRBD1 aligns across 7 bases. There are 13 residues in the CDR3. The V segment lost 4 bases and the J segment 1 base; nucleotides outside the gene matches: 1. CDR1 is LGHDT and CDR2 is YNNKEL in the germline V gene (reference sequence). CDR3 protein: CASSLQGSYEQYF. For the CDR3, the DNA is TGTGCCAGCAGCCTACAGGGGTCCTACGAGCAGTACTTC.

This chain connects TRBV6-1 to TRBJ2-7, with 8 bases identical to TRBD1. V trimming: 0 bases; J trimming: 4 bases; junction bases outside the gene matches: 5. Looked up from germline, CDR1 is MNHNS and CDR2 is SASEGT. This CDR3 is built from 15 residues. The DNA of the CDR3 is TGTGCCAGCAGTGAAGCGGCGGGACAGGTTTACGAGCAGTACTTC. Translating gives CASSEAAGQVYEQYF.

The chain employs TRBV29-1 and TRBJ2-2; 7 bases fit TRBD1. The V gene end was trimmed by 8 bases and the J gene end by 7 bases; junction bases not matched to a gene: 16. The germline CDR1 and CDR2 sequences are SQVTM and ANQGSEA. The CDR3 has 15 residues. The CDR3 nucleotides read TGCAGCTACCAGCGACAGGGTCAAAGGAGCGGGGAGCTGTTTTTT. This encodes CSYQRQGQRSGELFF.

This chain connects TRBV19 to TRBJ1-6, with a weak D call TRBD1 (6 bases). This CDR3 comprises 14 residues. Germline values: CDR1 LNHDA, CDR2 SQIVND (reference sequence). Trimming pared 7 bases from V and 11 bases from J, leaving 18 bases between. CDR3 DNA: TGTGCCAGTACGGGACAACCTATCATGGCACCCCTCCACTTT. Protein: CASTGQPIMAPLHF. The variable domain in full, completed from reference TRBV19 and TRBJ1-6, reads DGGITQSPKYLFRKEGQNVTLSCEQNLNHDAMYWYRQDPGQGLRLIYYSQIVNDFQKGDIAEGYSVSREKKESFPLTVTSAQKNPTAFYLCASTGQPIMAPLHFGNGTRLTVT.

The chain combines TRBV10-3 with TRBJ1-2, with 8 bases matching TRBD1. Germline lookup yields CDR1 ENHRY and CDR2 SYGVKD. Trimming at V came to 2 bases and at J to 3 bases, leaving 2 bases not matched to a gene. This CDR3 is built from 14 residues. The chain's CDR3 is CAISEGQGHYGYTF. For the CDR3, the DNA is TGTGCCATCAGTGAGGGACAGGGACACTATGGCTACACCTTC.

The rearrangement uses TRBV2 and TRBJ2-5; TRBD2 agrees at 7 bases. Germline V gene sequence: CDR1 SNHLY, CDR2 FYNNEI. V was pared by 8 bases and J by 5 bases, with 8 bases of the junction left unmatched. The CDR3 has 13 amino acids. The CDR3 sequence is CASWLQGGETQYF. The CDR3 DNA follows: TGTGCCAGCTGGTTGCAGGGAGGGGAGACCCAGTACTTC.

The rearrangement joins TRBV5-1 to TRBJ2-2; D gene uncertain. The length of the CDR3 is 13 residues. Trimming left V 4 bases short and J 1 base short, with 5 bases between. CDR1 SGHRS and CDR2 YFSETQ come from the germline V gene. CDR3 protein: CASSTQNTGELFF. The CDR3 coding sequence is TGCGCCAGCAGCACACAGAACACCGGGGAGCTGTTTTTT.

The rearrangement joins TRBV5-6 to TRBJ2-7; 10 nucleotides align to TRBD1. The CDR3 is made up of 16 amino acids. The V gene end was trimmed by 3 bases and the J gene end by 5 bases; junction bases not matched to a gene: 11. CDR1 SGHDT and CDR2 YYEEEE come from the germline V gene. The CDR3 bases are TGTGCCAGCAGCTACTGGAGCGGGACAGGGGAAAACGAGCAGTACTTC. This gives the protein CASSYWSGTGENEQYF.

The rearrangement uses TRBV9 and TRBJ2-1; TRBD1 matches at 10 bases. Germline CDR1 is SGDLS and CDR2 is YYNGEE. The ends lost 1 base at V and 8 bases at J; junction bases unmatched: 9. The CDR3 is 16 amino acids. CDR3 in DNA: TGTGCCAGCAGCGTACCCGGGACAGGGGTTAAAGATGAGCAGTTCTTC. This sequence encodes CASSVPGTGVKDEQFF.

The J gene is TRBJ1-3, the V gene TRBV19, with D unclear. V dropped 4 bases and J dropped 3 bases, with 16 bases sitting between them. The length of the CDR3 is 16 residues. Germline V gene lookup returns CDR1 LNHDA and CDR2 SQIVND (reference sequence). CDR3 in DNA: TGTGCCAGTAGTAGATGGTCGGGGAAATATGGAAACACCATATATTTT. As protein: CASSRWSGKYGNTIYF.